The clone carrying this TCR beta chain appeared a few times. The antigen remains undetermined. These data are taken from a study of CD8 T cells in ankylosing spondylitis. Study-wide results and limits: The authors reported significant enrichment of disease-linked clones in matched ankylosing spondylitis synovial fluid. In ankylosing spondylitis blood, a motif of 7 to 9 highly homologous TCR beta variants appeared characteristic.

The trim removed 6 bases at V and 5 bases at J, leaving 13 bases unmatched. From germline, CDR1 is MNHEY and CDR2 SMNVEV (reference sequence). This CDR3 contains 16 residues. With molecular barcodes, quantitative 5'-RACE was used to make the TCR beta libraries. TCRdb reprocessed the 5' RACE reads with MiXCR, giving one entry per CDR3 protein. The sample has 100,000 to 150,000 distinct CDR3 sequences, 6.5% to 9% seen once; the top ten hold roughly an eighth. The chain carries TRBV27 and TRBJ2-5; 9 bases align to TRBD1. This receptor was obtained from a male donor with ankylosing spondylitis or in good health (not recorded which). Sequenced input: blood, either unsorted or a sorted T cell fraction (not recorded which). The CDR3 DNA follows: TGTGCCAGCAGCCAAAGGGGGACAGGGATGCGGGAGACCCAGTACTTC. Its translation is CASSQRGTGMRETQYF.